Following are 19 T cell receptor beta chains from one sample sequenced in a study of shared clonotypes between healthy human individuals. Repertoires were generated with immunoSEQ multiplex PCR, while TCRdb's copy carries only in-frame clones and drops some. The sample has under 80,000 clones, 60% to 70% seen once. Sequenced material: memory CD8+ T cells sorted from blood. Specified subset: CD45RO+ cells pooled with CCR7-negative TemRA cells. The receptors come from a man aged 25 to 40 in good health.

The chain carries TRBV7-2 and TRBJ2-3; tentatively, D is TRBD2 (5 bases). CDR1 and CDR2 (germline): SGHTA, FQGNSA. The V gene lost 3 bases and the J gene lost 2 bases, with 21 bases spanning the gap. The CDR3 spans 18 residues. Here the CDR3 DNA reads TGTGCCAGCAGCTTTTACACCCCGACCCTAGCCTTCACAGATACGCAGTATTTT. Translation gives CASSFYTPTLAFTDTQYF.

The chain has TRBV9 and TRBJ1-1, with a possible D match to TRBD1 (5 bases). V was shortened by 0 bases and J by 1 base, with 10 bases between the two germline ends. CDR1 is SGDLS, CDR2 YYNGEE, per germline. The CDR3 length is 15 residues. CDR3 residues: CASSVGPGPNTEAFF. CDR3 nucleotides: TGTGCCAGCAGCGTAGGCCCAGGGCCGAACACTGAAGCTTTCTTT.

The chain joins TRBV19 to TRBJ2-5; no clear D. Germline CDR1 is LNHDA and CDR2 is SQIVND (reference sequence). The length of the CDR3 is 12 residues. Deletions cut 7 bases from V and 5 bases from J, with 11 bases between. The CDR3 DNA follows: TGTGCCAGTAAATCCACCGGGGAGACCCAGTACTTC. Translation gives CASKSTGETQYF.

This sequence joins TRBV2 and TRBJ1-5; unclear D gene. Trimming cost V 6 bases and J 0 bases, with 12 bases left between them. The CDR3 totals 15 residues. Germline V gene lookup returns CDR1 SNHLY and CDR2 FYNNEI. The chain's CDR3 is CASRGVKGSNQPQHF. The DNA of the CDR3 is TGTGCCAGCAGAGGAGTAAAGGGTAGCAATCAGCCCCAGCATTTT.

The chain links TRBV27 to TRBJ2-7; D call uncertain. The CDR3 has 12 residues. Germline V gene lookup returns CDR1 MNHEY and CDR2 SMNVEV (reference sequence). Trimming removed 6 bases from V and 4 bases from J, with 10 bases in between. CDR3 region: CASSKDRYEQYF. CDR3 sequence (DNA): TGTGCCAGCAGCAAAGACCGATACGAGCAGTACTTC.

The V and J genes are TRBV6-5 and TRBJ2-5; 7 bases are shared with TRBD2. The trim removed 6 bases at V and 4 bases at J, leaving 8 bases unmatched. The germline CDR1 and CDR2 sequences are MNHEY and SVGAGI. This CDR3 is built from 14 residues. The CDR3 DNA reads as TGTGCCAGCAGGACGGCGCTAGCGGCAGAGACCCAGTACTTC. Its translation: CASRTALAAETQYF.

This chain joins TRBV27 and TRBJ2-3; D not resolved. CDR1 is MNHEY, CDR2 SMNVEV, per germline (reference sequence). The length of the CDR3 is 13 residues. Trimming cost V 6 bases and J 2 bases, with 9 bases left between them. CDR3 protein: CASRLLNTDTQYF. CDR3 DNA: TGTGCCAGCAGGCTACTTAACACAGATACGCAGTATTTT.

V and J are TRBV21-1 and TRBJ1-1. TRBV21-1 is a documented pseudogene. This CDR3 comprises 12 residues. CDR3 loop: CASSNTETEAFF. The CDR3 region has the DNA TGTGCCAGCAGCAATACGGAGACTGAAGCTTTCTTT.

This sequence joins TRBV4-3 and TRBJ2-1; the match to TRBD1 covers 8 bases. V was pared by 4 bases and J by 7 bases, with 12 bases of the junction left unmatched. Germline CDR1 and CDR2: LGHNA and YSLEER. This CDR3 is built from 16 residues. CDR3 in amino acids: CASSPKRGTGGNEQFF. Written as DNA, the CDR3 is TGCGCCAGCAGCCCCAAAAGAGGCACAGGGGGGAATGAGCAGTTCTTC.

This clone rates as medium-sized (0.01 to 0.1%). Other DNA sequences from this sample encode an identical CDR3 as well. This chain links TRBV6-5 with TRBJ2-7; 7 nucleotides agree with TRBD1. The CDR3 is 12 amino acids. The V gene end was trimmed by 7 bases and the J gene end by 0 bases; junction bases not matched to a gene: 0. Germline V gene data show CDR1 as MNHEY and CDR2 as SVGAGI. The DNA of the CDR3 is TGTGCCAGCAAGGGGGCCTCCTACGAGCAGTACTTC. This gives the protein CASKGASYEQYF.

This clone showed up many times. V is TRBV7-8 and J is TRBJ2-1; maybe TRBD1 (6 bases). CDR3 size: 15 residues. V was shortened by 5 bases and J by 8 bases, with 19 bases between the two germline ends. The germline V gene encodes CDR1 SGHVS and CDR2 FQNEAQ. The chain's CDR3 is CASSPSLGTIHEQFF. The CDR3 nucleotides are TGTGCCAGCAGCCCGTCCCTTGGGACAATCCATGAGCAGTTCTTC.

By its share, this clone is medium-sized. This rearrangement joins TRBV28 to TRBJ2-1; possibly TRBD1 or TRBD2 for D (5 bases each). The germline V gene encodes CDR1 MDHEN and CDR2 SYDVKM. V gave up 4 bases and J gave up 8 bases, with 9 bases separating them. The CDR3 extends over 12 amino acids. The CDR3, as DNA: TGTGCCAGCAGTTCAGGGACCTATGAGCAGTTCTTC. Its protein product is CASSSGTYEQFF.

As concerns this clone: A clone one base away is much larger, so this may be a read error. The genes are TRBV6-4 and TRBJ2-3; D is possibly TRBD2 (5 bases). This CDR3 comprises 14 residues. Germline CDR1 MRHNA, CDR2 SNTAGT. The ends were cut back, 2 bases at V and 0 bases at J, with 6 bases in the middle. The CDR3 sequence is CASSDGRSTDTQYF. Here the CDR3 DNA reads TGTGCCAGCAGTGACGGGAGAAGCACAGATACGCAGTATTTT.

The chain carries TRBV6-4 and TRBJ2-6; no firm D call. The length of the CDR3 is 14 residues. Trimming pared 5 bases from V and 0 bases from J, leaving 5 bases between. Germline V lookup: CDR1 MRHNA, CDR2 SNTAGT. Here the CDR3 reads CASSSSSGANVLTF. CDR3 nucleotides: TGTGCCAGCAGTAGTAGCTCTGGGGCCAACGTCCTGACTTTC.

The chain links TRBV5-5 to TRBJ2-7, with 9 bases matching TRBD1. This CDR3 contains 16 residues. Germline CDR1 is SGHKS and CDR2 is YYEKEE (reference sequence). The V and J ends lost 0 bases and 2 bases, in that order; junction bases with no gene match: 6. The CDR3 region is CASSLGPGTGTYEQYF. The CDR3 region has the DNA TGTGCCAGCAGCTTGGGGCCCGGGACAGGGACCTACGAGCAGTACTTC. Full variable domain (rest looked up from reference TRBV5-5 and TRBJ2-7): DAGVTQSPTHLIKTRGQQVTLRCSPISGHKSVSWYQQVLGQGPQFIFQYYEKEERGRGNFPDRFSARQFPNYSSELNVNALLLGDSALYLCASSLGPGTGTYEQYFGPGTRLTVT.

The CDR3 sequence: CASSQTPATKNIQYF. The CDR3 DNA reads TGCGCCAGCAGCCAGACCCCCGCAACCAAAAACATTCAGTACTTC. V is TRBV4-1 and J is TRBJ2-4, with no clear D. CDR1 is MGHRA, CDR2 YSYEKL, per germline. The germline V and J ends were trimmed by 3 bases and 2 bases, with 11 bases remaining between them. The CDR3 has 15 amino acids.

Many counts were recorded for this clone. This chain joins TRBV11-1 and TRBJ2-1; 7 nucleotides agree with TRBD2. The CDR3 spans 15 residues. V lost 6 bases, J lost 7 bases, and 12 bases stayed unmatched. CDR1 is SGHAT, CDR2 FQDESV, per germline (reference sequence). The CDR3 coding sequence is TGTGCCAGCAGTCCACCGGACGCGGGAGCTAATGAGCAGTTCTTC. As protein: CASSPPDAGANEQFF.

J is TRBJ1-1 and V is TRBV29-1, with D possibly matching TRBD1 (5 bases). Trimming took off 0 bases at V and 5 bases at J, with 19 bases between the two ends. The germline CDR1 and CDR2 sequences are SQVTM and ANQGSEA. This CDR3 is built from 16 residues. The CDR3 DNA reads as TGCAGCGTTGAAGATTACTTGGCAGGGAAGGGAACTGAAGCTTTCTTT. This gives the protein CSVEDYLAGKGTEAFF.

This clone was detected many times. This chain uses TRBV28 with TRBJ2-7; either TRBD1 or TRBD2 may fit D (5 bases each). The CDR3 has 12 residues. Trimming removed 8 bases at V and 3 bases at J, with 11 bases between. The V gene's germline CDR1 is MDHEN and CDR2 SYDVKM. The CDR3 is CASSRGVYEQYF. The CDR3 DNA follows: TGTGCCAGCTCAAGGGGAGTCTACGAGCAGTACTTC.